This is a list of T cell receptor beta chains from one sample in a study of T cell repertoires in cytomegalovirus infection. TCRdb passed the reads through MiXCR, listing each CDR3 protein once. Of 130,000 or so distinct CDR3 sequences listed, 5.5% to 7% were seen once; the top ten hold more than 15%. Input material: PBMCs. The receptors derive from a human donor in good health (CMV status not recorded). Some clones in this sample may be carry-over from other donors' samples. The CDR3 runs from the conserved cysteine through the conserved F or W. Fields, in order: V gene, clone size, D gene, J gene, CDR3 DNA, CDR3 protein. A D gene is named only where the DNA matches it firmly. Clone size is stated in some rows and not others, as once, few, many or a class when expanded.

TRBV20-1	many	TRBD1	TRBJ1-6	TGCAGTGCTCCAGGAGACAGGGTTGATTCACCCCTCCACTTT	CSAPGDRVDSPLHF
TRBV29-1	few	.	TRBJ2-5	TGCAGCGTTGCAAATACCCCCTTC	CSVANTPF
TRBV7-9	many	.	TRBJ2-7	TGTGCCAGCAGCTTCGCTACAGGTCCCTACGAGCAGTACTTC	CASSFATGPYEQYF
TRBV7-2	many	TRBD2	TRBJ2-3	TGTGCCAGCAGCTTTGGGCAGCGGGGGTACACAGATACGCAGTATTTT	CASSFGQRGYTDTQYF
TRBV12-3/TRBV12-4	many	.	TRBJ2-5	TGTGCCACCGGGACCCCCCCTGGGGAGACCCAGTACTTC	CATGTPPGETQYF
TRBV6-2/TRBV6-3	many	.	TRBJ1-5	TGTGCCAGCAGTTCCGCAGGGTATCAGCCCCAGCATTTT	CASSSAGYQPQHF
TRBV20-1	.	.	TRBJ2-3	TGCAGTGCTAGAACCGGGACTGAAAGCACAGATACGCAGTATTTT	CSARTGTESTDTQYF
TRBV7-9	few	TRBD1	TRBJ1-2	TGTGCCAGCAGCCCGGGACAGGGAGACCACTATGGCTACACCTTC	CASSPGQGDHYGYTF
TRBV28	many	.	TRBJ1-1	TGTGCCAGCAGTTCGACCGCGGGCACTGAAGCTTTCTTT	CASSSTAGTEAFF
TRBV4-3	many	TRBD1	TRBJ2-1	TGCGCCAGCAGCCCTCAGAGACAGGGGATGTCGGGCCCCTACAATGAGCAGTTCTTC	CASSPQRQGMSGPYNEQFF
TRBV9	many	TRBD2	TRBJ2-1	TGTGCCAGCAGCGTAGTTAGCGGGGGCGTCGAGCAGTTCTTC	CASSVVSGGVEQFF
TRBV28	many	.	TRBJ1-4	TGTGCCAGCAGTCGCGGGCCGCCGAGGGAAAAACTGTTTTTT	CASSRGPPREKLFF
TRBV6-5	.	.	TRBJ1-1	TGTGCCAGCAGTTATGGTTACGAGGGCACTGAAGCTTTCTTT	CASSYGYEGTEAFF
TRBV7-2	many	.	TRBJ1-1	TGTGCCAGCAGGGGGACGTGGAACACTGAAGCTTTCTTT	CASRGTWNTEAFF
TRBV7-2	many	.	TRBJ1-1	TGTGCCAGCAGCTTAACGGCGGCGAACACTGAAGCTTTCTTT	CASSLTAANTEAFF
TRBV7-2	many	.	TRBJ2-1	TGTGCCAGCAGCCTTTCGGGCCAGTCGCAGTTCTTC	CASSLSGQSQFF
TRBV5-1	few	TRBD1	TRBJ2-1	TGCGCCAGCACGACAGGGGGCTCCTACAATGAGCAGTTCTTC	CASTTGGSYNEQFF
TRBV12-3/TRBV12-4	.	TRBD1	TRBJ1-5	TGTGCCAGCAGTCAGCGACAGGGTCCGAAGCCCCAGCATTTT	CASSQRQGPKPQHF
TRBV2	.	TRBD2	TRBJ2-1	TGTGCCAGCAGTGCAGCGCTAGCGGGGGGGCCCCATGAGCAGTTCTTC	CASSAALAGGPHEQFF
TRBV28	many	TRBD2	TRBJ2-7	TGTGCCAGCAGTACACTAGCGGGTCCAAGCTCCTACGAGCAGTACTTC	CASSTLAGPSSYEQYF
TRBV14	many	TRBD1	TRBJ2-1	TGTGCCAGCAGCCCCTGGGACAGACACAATGAGCAGTTCTTC	CASSPWDRHNEQFF
TRBV6-8	few	TRBD1	TRBJ1-4	TGTGCCAGCAGTAGTGGCGGGACAGGACGTGAAAAACTGTTTTTT	CASSSGGTGREKLFF
TRBV7-2	.	TRBD1	TRBJ2-7	TGTGCCAGCAGCCAGGGGGTAGCTATGGGCTACGAGCAGTACTTC	CASSQGVAMGYEQYF
TRBV4-2	.	.	TRBJ2-1	TGTGCCAGCAGCCAGGGGGGTGCCTTAAGGAATGAGCAGTTCTTC	CASSQGGALRNEQFF
TRBV20-1	many	.	TRBJ1-2	TGCAGTGCTAGAGATAACAGGGCGGATGGCTACACCTTC	CSARDNRADGYTF
TRBV2	many	.	TRBJ2-4	TGTGCCAGCCGCCAGGACATTTACAAAAACATTCAGTACTTC	CASRQDIYKNIQYF
TRBV29-1	few	TRBD1	TRBJ1-5	TGCAGCGTCGCAGGGGGCGGCAATCAGCCCCAGCATTTT	CSVAGGGNQPQHF
TRBV7-6	many	TRBD2	TRBJ2-5	TGTGCCAGCAGCTTAAGGATCCTAGCGGGGCTGGAGACCCAGTACTTC	CASSLRILAGLETQYF
TRBV2	many	TRBD1	TRBJ1-5	TGTGCCAGCAGAGCGACAGGGTTAGATAGCAATCAGCCCCAGCATTTT	CASRATGLDSNQPQHF
TRBV4-2	few	TRBD2	TRBJ2-1	TGTGCCAGCAGCCAAGCGGCTAGCGGGGGGGACAATGAGCAGTTCTTC	CASSQAASGGDNEQFF
TRBV7-8	many	.	TRBJ1-4	TGTGCCAGCAGCTTAGGGCCTAGGGGACTGTTTTTT	CASSLGPRGLFF
TRBV24-1	few	.	TRBJ2-2	TGTGCCACCGCGGCGAGGGAGCATAACACCGGGGAGCTGTTTTTT	CATAAREHNTGELFF
TRBV28	many	TRBD2	TRBJ2-5	TGTGCCAGCAGCCCCGGGACTAGTAACGGAGAGACCCAGTACTTC	CASSPGTSNGETQYF
TRBV7-2	many	.	TRBJ2-2	TGTGCCAGCAGCTTAGCTAGGCTCGCTAACACCGGGGAGCTGTTTTTT	CASSLARLANTGELFF
TRBV6-1	many	TRBD2	TRBJ2-3	TGTGCCAGTAGGACCGCAGCGGGGAGTGATACGCAGTATTTT	CASRTAAGSDTQYF
TRBV28	many	.	TRBJ1-6	TGTGCCAGCAGTCCTCGGCCAGGCATAAATTCACCCCTCCACTTT	CASSPRPGINSPLHF
TRBV2	few	.	TRBJ1-1	TGTGCCAGCAGTGACAGCCGACCAAGGGCTGAAGCTTTCTTT	CASSDSRPRAEAFF